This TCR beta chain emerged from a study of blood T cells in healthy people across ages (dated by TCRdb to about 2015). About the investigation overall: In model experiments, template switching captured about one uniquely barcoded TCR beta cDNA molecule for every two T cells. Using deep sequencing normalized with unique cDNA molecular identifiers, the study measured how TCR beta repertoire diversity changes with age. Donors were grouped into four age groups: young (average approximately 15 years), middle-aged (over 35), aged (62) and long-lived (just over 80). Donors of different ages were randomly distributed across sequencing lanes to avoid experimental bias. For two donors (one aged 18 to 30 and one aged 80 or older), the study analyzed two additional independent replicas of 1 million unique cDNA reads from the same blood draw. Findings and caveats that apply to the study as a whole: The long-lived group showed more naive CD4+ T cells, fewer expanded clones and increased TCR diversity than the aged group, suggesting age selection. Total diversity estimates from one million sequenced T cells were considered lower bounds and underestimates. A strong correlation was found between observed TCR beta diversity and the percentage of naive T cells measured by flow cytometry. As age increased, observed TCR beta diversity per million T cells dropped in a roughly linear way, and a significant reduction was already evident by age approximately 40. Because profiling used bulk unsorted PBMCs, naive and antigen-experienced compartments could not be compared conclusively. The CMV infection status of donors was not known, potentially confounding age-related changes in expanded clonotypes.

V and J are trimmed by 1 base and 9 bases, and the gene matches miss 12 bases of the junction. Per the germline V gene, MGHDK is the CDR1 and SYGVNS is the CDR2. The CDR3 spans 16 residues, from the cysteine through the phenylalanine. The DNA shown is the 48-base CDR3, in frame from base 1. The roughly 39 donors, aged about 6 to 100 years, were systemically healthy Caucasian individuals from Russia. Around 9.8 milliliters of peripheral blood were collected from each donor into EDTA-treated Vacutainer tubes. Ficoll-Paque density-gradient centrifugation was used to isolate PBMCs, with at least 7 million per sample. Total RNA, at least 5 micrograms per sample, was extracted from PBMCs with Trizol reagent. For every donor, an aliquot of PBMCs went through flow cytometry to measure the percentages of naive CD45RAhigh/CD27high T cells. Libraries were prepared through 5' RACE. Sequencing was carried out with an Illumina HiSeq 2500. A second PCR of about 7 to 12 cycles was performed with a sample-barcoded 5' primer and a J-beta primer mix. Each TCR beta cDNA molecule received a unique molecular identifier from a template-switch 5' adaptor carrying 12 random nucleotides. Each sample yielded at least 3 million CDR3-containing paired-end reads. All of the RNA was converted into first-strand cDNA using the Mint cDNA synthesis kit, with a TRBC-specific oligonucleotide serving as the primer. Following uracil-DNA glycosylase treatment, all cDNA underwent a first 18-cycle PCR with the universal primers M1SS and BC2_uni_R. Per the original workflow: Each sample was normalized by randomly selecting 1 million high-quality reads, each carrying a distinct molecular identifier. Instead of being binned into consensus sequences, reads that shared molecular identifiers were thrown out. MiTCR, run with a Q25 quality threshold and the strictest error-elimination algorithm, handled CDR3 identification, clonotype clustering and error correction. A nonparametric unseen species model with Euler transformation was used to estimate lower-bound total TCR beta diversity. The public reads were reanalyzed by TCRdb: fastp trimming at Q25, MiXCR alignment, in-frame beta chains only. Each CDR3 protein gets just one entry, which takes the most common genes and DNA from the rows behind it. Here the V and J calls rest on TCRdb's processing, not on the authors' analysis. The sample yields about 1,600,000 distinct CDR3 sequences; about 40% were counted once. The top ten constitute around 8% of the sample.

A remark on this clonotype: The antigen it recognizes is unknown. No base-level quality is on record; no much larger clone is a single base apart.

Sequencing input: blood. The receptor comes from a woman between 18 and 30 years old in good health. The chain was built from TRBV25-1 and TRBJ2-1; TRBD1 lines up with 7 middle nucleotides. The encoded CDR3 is CASSELIPDRDGEQFF. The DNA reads TGTGCCAGCAGTGAATTAATCCCCGACAGGGACGGTGAGCAGTTCTTC.